In this sample, the clone carrying this TCR beta chain turned up many times. V was pared by 5 bases and J by 7 bases, with 3 bases of the junction left unmatched. Germline assignment: CDR1 WSHSY and CDR2 SAAADI. The length of the CDR3 is 14 residues. TCRdb itself ran the reads through MiXCR, one entry per CDR3 protein. The sample comprises roughly 190,000 distinct CDR3 sequences, less than 9.5% of which are singletons, and about 4.6% rests with the top ten. The data belong to a study of T cell repertoires in cytomegalovirus infection. This sequence was found in a human donor in good health (CMV status not recorded). Some clones in this sample may be carry-over from other donors' samples. The chain links TRBV10-2 to TRBJ2-1; 12 bases fit TRBD2. Sequencing was done on a sample of PBMCs. DNA of the CDR3: TGCGCCAGCAGTTCCCTAGCGGGAGGGAATGAGCAGTTCTTC. It specifies CASSSLAGGNEQFF.